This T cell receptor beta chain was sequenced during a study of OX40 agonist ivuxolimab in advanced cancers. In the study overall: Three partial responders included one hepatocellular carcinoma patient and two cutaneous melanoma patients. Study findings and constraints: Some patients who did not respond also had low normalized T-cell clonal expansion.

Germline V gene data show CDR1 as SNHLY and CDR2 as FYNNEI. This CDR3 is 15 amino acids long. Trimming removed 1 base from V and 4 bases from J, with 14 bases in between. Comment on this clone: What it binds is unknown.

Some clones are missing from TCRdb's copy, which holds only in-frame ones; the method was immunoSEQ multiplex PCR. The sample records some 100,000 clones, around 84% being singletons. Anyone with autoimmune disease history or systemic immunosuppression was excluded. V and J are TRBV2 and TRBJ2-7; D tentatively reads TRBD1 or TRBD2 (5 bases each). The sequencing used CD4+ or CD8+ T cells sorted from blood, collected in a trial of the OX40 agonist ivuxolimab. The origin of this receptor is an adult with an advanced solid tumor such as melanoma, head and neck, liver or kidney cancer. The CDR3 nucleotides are TGTGCCAGCAGTGAAGGCGATCGAGGGGAATACGAGCAGTACTTC. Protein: CASSEGDRGEYEQYF.